Sequencing of this TCR beta chain was carried out in a study of blood T cell repertoires in COVID-19 (dated by TCRdb to the early 2020s). Looking at the study overall: The collaborator samples originated in the United States, Italy and Spain and spanned the acute and convalescent phases of COVID-19. Where HLA class I and class II types were available, the types were taken from metadata supplied by the sample provider, not from assay-based typing. A freely available public database, intended as a resource for researchers studying the immune response to SARS-CoV-2, is where the repertoires were released. Deeply sampled blood TCRbeta repertoires from subjects exposed to, actively infected with, or recovered from COVID-19 were included in the dataset. The samples were drawn from two sources: the first 160 participants of the ongoing ImmuneRACE study, and approximately 1,300 subjects contributed by 6 global collaborators. The prospective study material was composed of cDNA or gDNA derived from T cells, B-cell-depleted T cells, or PBMCs. Sample metadata almost always included a de-identified subject ID, COVID-19 status, age in years and sex.

Study-wide findings and limitations: The quantity of clinical and demographic metadata differed by source and by participant and was supplied without curation.

The immunoSEQ Assay, a bias-controlled multiplex PCR, was used to amplify TCRbeta CDR3 regions from genomic DNA. For the original study's pipeline: The number of nucleated cells in each sample was estimated by amplification of reference gene primers within the assay. Sequence reads were collapsed and filtered to measure the absolute abundance of every unique TCRbeta CDR3 rearrangement. Productive Simpson clonality was computed per sample as the square root of Simpson's diversity index over productive rearrangements. Held by TCRdb, this immuneACCESS table contains in-frame sequences only and omits some clones. Under half of the omission traces to an unresolved V gene where checked; the cause of the rest is unknown. The D gene and trimming were derived from the DNA, and the V and J assignments and clone size from that table. The sample data list over 200,000 clones, and 65% to 90% of these were observed just once. The leading ten clones occupy about 8.9% of the sample.

Compared with germline, V lacks 6 bases and J lacks 8 bases; bases without a gene match: 12. CDR1 MNHEY and CDR2 SVGEGT were looked up in the germline V gene. The CDR3 has 15 amino acids, counting the end cysteine and phenylalanine. Solely the CDR3 DNA is kept, with 45 bases framed from the first base. Participants in the prospective study were enrolled through a virtual design, were aged 18 to 89 years, and lived in 24 United States geographic areas. To assign participants to cohorts, the prospective study relied on clinical history that participants themselves reported in a screening survey and a study questionnaire. Mobile phlebotomists in the prospective study collected whole blood, serum and a nasopharyngeal or oropharyngeal swab from every participant. Participants in the prospective study had the option to provide additional blood draws and questionnaires over an approximately 2-month period. Blood samples from the prospective study were shipped frozen or at room temperature prior to DNA extraction.

On this clone: No antigen is known for it. Qualities for individual bases were not recorded, and no much larger clone is one base off.

The chain joins TRBV6-2 or TRBV6-3 to TRBJ1-4, with 7 middle bases fitting TRBD1. The TCR sequence derives from a woman aged 45-65 years with acute COVID-19. The sequencing input was PBMCs or T cells enriched from blood (not recorded which). The DNA sequence reads TGTGCCAGCAGCCACCCCGGGACAGCGGGCGAAAAACTGTTTTTT. Its amino acids are CASSHPGTAGEKLFF.